A single sample gave rise to the 12 T cell receptor beta chains below, sequenced in a study of sequential checkpoint blockade in melanoma. Here immunoSEQ multiplex PCR was the method, and the copy in TCRdb shows in-frame clones only, minus some. The sample contains some 15,000 clones, 93% of which appear only once. Treatment meaning: randomized to nivolumab then ipilimumab (arm A) or the reverse (arm B). Sequenced here: CD8+ T cells sorted from blood (inferred from file names), sampled from a patient given nivolumab and ipilimumab in sequence. The receptors stem from a human donor with melanoma.

The chain has TRBV20-1 and TRBJ1-4; D is unresolved. From germline, CDR1 is DFQATT and CDR2 SNEGSKA (reference sequence). Between the trimmed V and J ends, which lost 4 bases and 12 bases, there was a span of 12 bases. The CDR3 runs 11 residues. The CDR3 here is CSATTGAELFF. The CDR3, as DNA: TGCAGTGCTACGACGGGAGCCGAACTGTTTTTT.

The genes are TRBV9 and TRBJ1-5; D ambiguous. The ends were cut back, 4 bases at V and 0 bases at J, with 8 bases in the middle. The CDR3 is made up of 14 amino acids. Germline V CDR1 and CDR2: SGDLS, YYNGEE. DNA for the CDR3: TGTGCCAGCAGCCCCGGTAGTAGCAATCAGCCCCAGCATTTT. Residues: CASSPGSSNQPQHF. The full variable domain, in which reference TRBV9 and TRBJ1-5 provide the parts outside the CDR3, is DSGVTQTPKHLITATGQRVTLRCSPRSGDLSVYWYQQSLDQGLQFLIQYYNGEERAKGNILERFSAQQFPDLHSELNLSSLELGDSALYFCASSPGSSNQPQHFGDGTRLSIL.

The chain links TRBV5-5 to TRBJ2-7; D remains unclear. This CDR3 contains 15 residues. Germline CDR1 SGHKS, CDR2 YYEKEE (reference sequence). The V end was cut by 4 bases, the J end by 0 bases, with 14 bases between. CDR3 sequence reads: CASSPKTRSSYEQYF. CDR3 in DNA: TGTGCCAGCAGCCCCAAGACTCGAAGCTCCTACGAGCAGTACTTC.

A word on this clone: The identical CDR3 is also encoded by other nucleotide sequences in the sample. The chain joins TRBV5-6 to TRBJ1-2; TRBD1 aligns across 8 bases. The CDR3 contains 15 residues. V lost 1 base and J lost 5; bases outside the gene matches: 7. Looked up from germline, CDR1 is SGHDT and CDR2 is YYEEEE. The CDR3 sequence is CASSLRRGLGYGYTF. The DNA for the CDR3 is TGTGCCAGCAGCTTGCGCAGGGGGCTAGGATATGGCTACACCTTC.

CDR3: CAISESRGNNYGYTF. CDR3 coding DNA: TGTGCCATCAGTGAGTCTAGGGGCAACAACTATGGCTACACCTTC. The rearrangement joins TRBV10-3 to TRBJ1-2, with D possibly TRBD1 on 5 matching bases. The CDR3 loop spans 15 amino acids. Trimming took off 0 bases at V and 2 bases at J, with 10 bases between the two ends. Germline loops: CDR1 ENHRY, CDR2 SYGVKD.

The V call is TRBV7-2, the J call TRBJ1-1; a possible D gene is TRBD1 (5 bases). Germline V gene sequence: CDR1 SGHTA, CDR2 FQGNSA. The CDR3 contains 14 residues. The V and J ends lost 3 bases and 0 bases respectively, with 8 bases between them. The CDR3 coding sequence is TGTGCCAGCAGCTTGACAGAACTGAACACTGAAGCTTTCTTT. Protein product: CASSLTELNTEAFF.

This clone was observed once. J is TRBJ2-7 and V is TRBV11-2; TRBD2 matches at 12 bases. Germline CDR1 is SGHAT and CDR2 is FQNNGV. This CDR3 is built from 15 residues. V trimming: 0 bases; J trimming: 4 bases; junction bases outside the gene matches: 1. The CDR3 sequence: CASSLETSGGYEQYV. Here the CDR3 DNA reads TGTGCCAGCAGCTTAGAGACTAGCGGGGGTTACGAGCAGTACGTC.

The chain recombines TRBV19 with TRBJ1-1; 8 bases map to TRBD1. The CDR3 contains 15 residues. Germline loops: CDR1 LNHDA, CDR2 SQIVND (reference sequence). V shed 4 bases and J 5 bases; nucleotides not matched to a gene: 9. This CDR3 is CASSTSQGAGTEAFF. In nucleotides, the CDR3 is TGTGCCAGTAGTACCTCGCAGGGGGCTGGGACTGAAGCTTTCTTT.

The chain links TRBV4-1 to TRBJ1-1, with D perhaps matching TRBD1 (5 bases). The V gene lost 3 bases and the J gene lost 7 bases, with 12 bases spanning the gap. This CDR3 is 13 amino acids long. CDR1 and CDR2 (germline): MGHRA, YSYEKL. In DNA form, the CDR3 reads TGCGCCAGCAGCCATAAGGGGTGGGGTGAAGCTTTCTTT. Protein: CASSHKGWGEAFF.

The V and J genes are TRBV19 and TRBJ1-1; no clear D. The CDR3 has 13 amino acids. Germline values: CDR1 LNHDA, CDR2 SQIVND (reference sequence). The V gene lost 1 base and the J gene lost 2 bases, with 5 bases spanning the gap. The CDR3 nucleotides read TGTGCCAGTAGTATAGTCAGAAACACTGAAGCTTTCTTT. Protein product: CASSIVRNTEAFF.

This clone was counted a single time. V gene TRBV6-6 combines with J gene TRBJ1-2, with 10 positions matching TRBD1. Germline V lookup: CDR1 MNHNY, CDR2 SVGAGI (reference sequence). V lost 4 bases to trimming and J lost 6 bases; unmatched junction nucleotides: 8. This CDR3 region has 15 residues. The CDR3 sequence: CASSSSGTGDNGYTF. The CDR3 nucleotides read TGTGCCAGCAGTTCTTCCGGGACAGGGGACAATGGCTACACCTTC.

J is TRBJ1-1 and V is TRBV30, with 8 bases aligning to TRBD1. The germline gives CDR1 GTSNPN, CDR2 SVGIG (reference sequence). Losses at the gene ends were 1 base for V and 5 bases for J; bases not matched to a gene: 9. This CDR3 has 15 amino acids. CDR3 sequence reads: CAWSALGQGRTEAFF. CDR3 nucleotide sequence: TGTGCCTGGAGTGCCCTAGGACAGGGTCGGACTGAAGCTTTCTTT.